This T cell receptor beta chain was profiled in a study of T cells in Graves' hyperthyroidism and ophthalmopathy. This CDR3 has 13 residues. V shed 4 bases and J 4 bases; nucleotides not matched to a gene: 5. Germline values: CDR1 SQVTM, CDR2 ANQGSEA. Regions amplified from RNA transcripts were the TCR beta CDR3 regions. First-round RT-PCR of the TCR CDR3 relied on the HTBI primer set. MiXCR, applied by TCRdb to the multiplex PCR reads, yields one record per CDR3 protein. Counted here are over 700,000 distinct CDR3 sequences, approximately 36% occurring once; the ten biggest clones make up 31%. The source of this sequence is a woman aged 40 to 50 with Graves' hyperthyroidism. The chain uses TRBV29-1 and TRBJ2-3, with TRBD2 matching 7 bases. Sequencing was done on a sample of blood. The CDR3 spells CSVGLASADTQYF. CDR3 DNA: TGCAGCGTTGGACTAGCCAGCGCAGATACGCAGTATTTT.